Each of the 22 T cell receptor beta chains below was sequenced from the same sample in a study of blood T cell repertoires in COVID-19. Assay used: immunoSEQ multiplex PCR; TCRdb lists only in-frame clones, some missing. There are some 530,000 clones in the sample; 75% to 90% occur only once, and around 7.9% lies in the top ten. The sample was PBMCs or T cells enriched from blood (not recorded which). Receptor source: a woman aged 55-75 years who had recovered from COVID-19.

The CDR3 coding sequence is TGCGCCAGCAGCCATCCGCTAGAGCGCAATGAGCAGTTCTTC. This gives the protein CASSHPLERNEQFF. The genes are TRBV4-1 and TRBJ2-1; no clear D. Germline V gene lookup returns CDR1 MGHRA and CDR2 YSYEKL. This CDR3 region has 14 residues. Trimming removed 3 bases at V and 6 bases at J, with 12 bases between.

The chain links TRBV6-5 to TRBJ2-1, with 7 bases that match TRBD2. Germline values: CDR1 MNHEY, CDR2 SVGAGI. Trimming removed 2 bases from V and 8 bases from J; junction bases left unmatched: 9. This CDR3 has 15 amino acids. CDR3 nucleotides: TGTGCCAGCAGTTACCAGGCGGTCCGGGGGGATGAGCAGTTCTTC. Its translation: CASSYQAVRGDEQFF.

V usage is TRBV4-1 and J usage is TRBJ2-3, with a tentative D call TRBD1 (6 bases). The germline CDR1 and CDR2 sequences are MGHRA and YSYEKL. Deletions cut 4 bases from V and 0 bases from J, with 11 bases between. The CDR3 runs 15 residues. Here the CDR3 DNA reads TGCGCCAGCAGCCTCCTCGGACAGAGCACAGATACGCAGTATTTT. It yields the protein CASSLLGQSTDTQYF.

Of note for this clone: Additional DNA sequences in this sample encode the identical CDR3. J is TRBJ1-1 and V is TRBV18; D call uncertain. The length of the CDR3 is 13 residues. The germline gives CDR1 KGHSH, CDR2 LQKENI. Trimming stripped 2 bases from V and 1 base from J, with 5 bases between. CDR3 DNA: TGTGCCAGCTCACCATCAGGGAACACTGAAGCTTTCTTT. Amino acid sequence: CASSPSGNTEAFF.

This chain links TRBV19 with TRBJ2-3; 12 bases match TRBD2. Germline-derived CDR1 and CDR2 are LNHDA and SQIVND (reference sequence). The ends lost 7 bases at V and 10 bases at J; junction bases unmatched: 9. This CDR3 spans 14 amino acids. The CDR3 is CASKASGGASPQYF. The DNA of the CDR3 is TGTGCCAGTAAGGCTAGCGGGGGGGCCTCTCCGCAGTATTTT.

The J gene is TRBJ2-1, the V gene TRBV5-6, with a tentative D call TRBD2 (7 bases). The germline V gene encodes CDR1 SGHDT and CDR2 YYEEEE. The CDR3 length is 15 residues. Deletions cut 1 base from V and 8 bases from J, with 16 bases between. CDR3: CASSLPGGGVDEQFF. The CDR3 nucleotides are TGTGCCAGCAGCTTGCCGGGGGGCGGAGTCGATGAGCAGTTCTTC. Using reference TRBV5-6 and TRBJ2-1 for the parts outside the CDR3, the full variable domain is DAGVTQSPTHLIKTRGQQVTLRCSPKSGHDTVSWYQQALGQGPQFIFQYYEEEERQRGNFPDRFSGHQFPNYSSELNVNALLLGDSALYLCASSLPGGGVDEQFFGPGTRLTVL.

This sequence joins TRBV3-1 (or the pseudogene TRBV3-2) and TRBJ1-2, with TRBD1 matching over 9 bases. CDR3 length: 15 residues. Germline-derived CDR1 and CDR2 are LGHDT and YNNKEL (reference sequence). The V gene end was trimmed by 3 bases and the J gene end by 2 bases; junction bases not matched to a gene: 4. CDR3 coding DNA: TGTGCCAGCAGCCATCCGGGACAGGGAAACTATGGCTACACCTTC. Protein product: CASSHPGQGNYGYTF.

The genes are TRBV28 and TRBJ1-5, with 8 bases lining up with TRBD1. Germline CDR1 MDHEN, CDR2 SYDVKM. There are 17 residues in the CDR3. The ends lost 8 bases at V and 1 base at J; junction bases unmatched: 13. CDR3 loop: CASFPGVRDRSNQPQHF. CDR3 bases: TGTGCCAGCTTCCCGGGGGTGCGGGACAGGAGCAATCAGCCCCAGCATTTT.

V is TRBV6-2 or TRBV6-3 and J is TRBJ2-3; 11 bases are shared with TRBD2. V dropped 2 bases and J dropped 7; count of bases not matched to a gene: 14. Germline CDR1 is MNHEY and CDR2 is SVGEGT. This CDR3 region has 18 residues. CDR3 in DNA: TGTGCCAGCAGTTACCCGCCCCGTAGCGGGGGGGAATTATATACGCAGTATTTT. Amino acid sequence: CASSYPPRSGGELYTQYF.

The chain is built from TRBV9 and TRBJ1-1; D gene uncertain. The CDR3 covers 13 residues. Germline loops: CDR1 SGDLS, CDR2 YYNGEE. V dropped 4 bases and J dropped 1 base, with 8 bases sitting between them. The CDR3 DNA reads TGTGCCAGCAGCCCGAGACAGAACACTGAAGCTTTCTTT. Translating it yields CASSPRQNTEAFF.

This CDR3 reads CASSDPAGLYEQYF. The CDR3 DNA reads TGTGCCAGCAGTGACCCGGCGGGGCTCTACGAGCAGTACTTC. This chain joins TRBV25-1 and TRBJ2-7; perhaps TRBD2 as D (6 bases). The germline CDR1 and CDR2 sequences are MGHDK and SYGVNS. The length of the CDR3 is 14 residues. The V gene lost 3 bases and the J gene lost 3 bases, with 12 bases spanning the gap.

The genes are TRBV5-1 and TRBJ2-2, with TRBD2 matching over 8 bases. Germline CDR1 reads SGHRS; CDR2 reads YFSETQ. The CDR3 has 15 residues. Trimming removed 7 bases from V and 5 bases from J; junction bases left unmatched: 10. The chain's CDR3 is CASRGGLPSTGELFF. The DNA of the CDR3 is TGCGCCAGCCGGGGGGGACTCCCTTCGACCGGGGAGCTGTTTTTT.

This clone was observed a handful of times. The chain is built from TRBV27 and TRBJ1-2, with TRBD1 as a possible D gene (5 bases). CDR1 is MNHEY and CDR2 is SMNVEV in the germline V gene (reference sequence). This CDR3 is 15 amino acids long. With 5 bases removed from V and 6 bases from J, the gap between germline ends came to 19 bases. CDR3 residues: CASSPRTGLWDGYTF. CDR3 DNA: TGTGCCAGCAGTCCCCGGACGGGACTTTGGGATGGCTACACCTTC.

A few counts support this clone. This chain uses TRBV30 with TRBJ1-5, with D tentatively TRBD1 (5 bases). Trimming cost V 5 bases and J 10 bases, with 24 bases left between them. Germline V CDR1 and CDR2: GTSNPN, SVGIG (reference sequence). This CDR3 has 15 amino acids. DNA for the CDR3: TGTGCCTGGCCACTTTCCGGGACTACGGAATCACCCCAGCATTTT. Protein sequence: CAWPLSGTTESPQHF.

This chain links TRBV7-9 with TRBJ1-4; D uncertain. The CDR3 totals 13 residues. Looked up from germline, CDR1 is SEHNR and CDR2 is FQNEAQ (reference sequence). V was cut by 3 bases and J by 7 bases, with 9 bases left in between. The CDR3 reads CASSLRASEKLFF. CDR3 in DNA: TGTGCCAGCAGCTTGAGGGCGAGTGAAAAACTGTTTTTT.

The chain uses TRBV28 and TRBJ1-6; possible D gene TRBD1, 5 bases. Germline loops: CDR1 MDHEN, CDR2 SYDVKM. CDR3 length equals 15 residues. The V end lost 8 bases, the J end lost 7 bases, and 18 bases lay between the germline ends. The CDR3 DNA reads as TGTGCCAGCGGGTCGATCGGGGGTTACAATTCACCCCTCCACTTT. Residues: CASGSIGGYNSPLHF.

The chain is built from TRBV5-1 and TRBJ2-7, with a possible D match to TRBD2 (6 bases). The CDR3 runs 15 residues. Germline V gives CDR1 SGHRS, CDR2 YFSETQ. V lost 1 base to trimming and J lost 2 bases, with 13 bases between them. DNA of the CDR3: TGCGCCAGCAGCTTGTCCGGGGGACGAACCTACGAGCAGTACTTC. Protein: CASSLSGGRTYEQYF.

The V and J genes are TRBV6-1 and TRBJ2-7; TRBD2 might be the D (5 bases). V was shortened by 2 bases and J by 4 bases, with 12 bases between the two germline ends. This CDR3 is built from 14 residues. Germline lookup yields CDR1 MNHNS and CDR2 SASEGT. CDR3 loop: CASSESGRSYEQYV. The CDR3, as DNA: TGTGCCAGCAGTGAAAGCGGCAGGTCGTACGAGCAGTACGTC.

This rearrangement joins TRBV11-2 to TRBJ2-1; 10 bases fit TRBD2. V was clipped by 1 base and J by 15 bases; unmatched bases: 15. From germline, CDR1 is SGHAT and CDR2 FQNNGV. The CDR3 contains 16 residues. CDR3 region: CASSLGPAGGPVRGFF. The CDR3 DNA is TGTGCCAGCAGCTTAGGTCCAGCGGGGGGGCCGGTCCGAGGGTTCTTC.

The CDR3 DNA reads as TGCGCCAGCAGCACCTTTCGACAAACCGCACAAGAGACCCAGTACTTC. This codes for CASSTFRQTAQETQYF. V gene TRBV5-1 combines with J gene TRBJ2-5; D is unresolved. CDR3 length equals 16 residues. Germline assignment: CDR1 SGHRS and CDR2 YFSETQ. The V end was cut by 4 bases, the J end by 2 bases, with 18 bases between.

The chain carries TRBV6-5 and TRBJ1-1; D perhaps matches TRBD1 (6 bases). Trimming removed 0 bases from V and 5 bases from J, with 13 bases in between. The V gene's germline CDR1 is MNHEY and CDR2 SVGAGI. The CDR3 runs 15 residues. The CDR3 sequence is CASSYSRTERTEAFF. CDR3 in DNA: TGTGCCAGCAGTTACTCGCGGACAGAAAGGACTGAAGCTTTCTTT.

This clone was observed once. The chain uses TRBV20-1 and TRBJ2-1; D not certain. V was trimmed by 3 bases and J by 8 bases, leaving 11 bases between them. Germline V gives CDR1 DFQATT, CDR2 SNEGSKA (reference sequence). The CDR3 is made up of 12 amino acids. The CDR3 here is CSASGLVDEQFF. CDR3 bases: TGCAGTGCTAGTGGGTTAGTTGATGAGCAGTTCTTC.